The 14 T cell receptor beta chains below were found in one sample sequenced in a study of blood T cell repertoires in COVID-19. Profiled with immunoSEQ multiplex PCR; TCRdb holds only in-frame clones, not every one. The data show about 240,000 clones, more than 75% seen once. Specimen: PBMCs or T cells enriched from blood (not recorded which). The receptors were sampled from a woman between 35 and 50 years old with acute COVID-19.

The rearrangement joins TRBV14 to TRBJ2-5, with D unresolved. The germline V gene has CDR1 SGHDN and CDR2 FVKESK. V was pared by 2 bases and J by 5 bases, with 6 bases between. This CDR3 comprises 12 residues. Here the CDR3 DNA reads TGTGCCAGCAGCCAATCTATGGAGACCCAGTACTTC. Its protein is CASSQSMETQYF.

The V and J genes are TRBV6-1 and TRBJ1-3, with D hard to call. The CDR3 loop spans 16 amino acids. The germline V gene has CDR1 MNHNS and CDR2 SASEGT. Trimming took 0 bases from V and 3 from J, leaving 12 bases between them. The CDR3 reads CASSEAPGDGGNTIYF. The CDR3 DNA reads as TGTGCCAGCAGTGAAGCTCCCGGGGATGGTGGAAACACCATATATTTT.

This clone was counted between two and nine times. The rearrangement joins TRBV6-5 to TRBJ2-3; D possibly corresponds to TRBD2 (6 bases). Per the germline V gene, CDR1 is MNHEY and CDR2 is SVGAGI. Trimming took 5 bases from V and 0 from J, leaving 9 bases between them. This CDR3 is built from 14 residues. The CDR3 DNA reads TGTGCCAGCAGTCCCGGGACTAGCACAGATACGCAGTATTTT. This sequence encodes CASSPGTSTDTQYF.

V and J are TRBV12-3 or TRBV12-4 and TRBJ2-1; D is unresolved. Trimming cost V 3 bases and J 8 bases, with 11 bases left between them. The CDR3 spans 13 residues. CDR3 DNA: TGTGCCAGCAGTTTGATCGGAGCCCATGAGCAGTTCTTC. It is translated as CASSLIGAHEQFF.

The chain employs TRBV3-1 (or the pseudogene TRBV3-2) and TRBJ1-3; 7 bases agree with TRBD1. The CDR3 length is 17 residues. The germline V gene has CDR1 LGHDT and CDR2 YNNKEL (reference sequence). Trimming at V came to 0 bases and at J to 0 bases, leaving 5 bases not matched to a gene. DNA of the CDR3: TGTGCCAGCAGCCAAGATAGGGGACAGCGCTCTGGAAACACCATATATTTT. Its translation is CASSQDRGQRSGNTIYF.

This sequence joins TRBV11-2 and TRBJ1-1, with TRBD1 matching over 10 bases. This CDR3 has 16 residues. The J segment lost 1 base and the V segment lost 7 bases, leaving 9 bases of the junction unmatched. From germline, CDR1 is SGHAT and CDR2 FQNNGV. CDR3 region: CASTSGTGAPNTEAFF. In DNA, the CDR3 is TGTGCCAGCACATCCGGGACAGGGGCTCCGAACACTGAAGCTTTCTTT.

This chain connects TRBV18 to TRBJ1-1; D remains ambiguous. Trimming removed 2 bases at V and 0 bases at J, with 4 bases between. Germline CDR1 is KGHSH and CDR2 is LQKENI. This CDR3 spans 13 amino acids. CDR3 protein: CASSPLVNTEAFF. The CDR3 DNA follows: TGTGCCAGCTCACCATTAGTGAACACTGAAGCTTTCTTT.

V usage is TRBV14 and J usage is TRBJ1-6; D may be TRBD1 (6 bases). Germline values: CDR1 SGHDN, CDR2 FVKESK. V was clipped by 4 bases and J by 6 bases, with 13 bases between them. CDR3 length: 15 residues. Written as DNA, the CDR3 is TGTGCCAGCAGCCCTAAAGGGGGTCCTAATTCACCCCTCCACTTT. Translating gives CASSPKGGPNSPLHF.

J is TRBJ1-4 and V is TRBV11-2; D unresolved. V was trimmed by 6 bases and J by 7 bases, leaving 12 bases between them. Germline CDR1 reads SGHAT; CDR2 reads FQNNGV. The CDR3 runs to 13 residues. The CDR3: CASSSSRREKLFF. In nucleotides, the CDR3 is TGTGCCAGCAGTTCGTCGCGGCGTGAAAAACTGTTTTTT.

This chain uses TRBV7-9 with TRBJ1-2; D gene ambiguous. Trimming took off 5 bases at V and 7 bases at J, with 8 bases between the two ends. The CDR3 spans 11 residues. Germline assignment: CDR1 SEHNR and CDR2 FQNEAQ (reference sequence). CDR3 in amino acids: CASSTGVGYTF. DNA for the CDR3: TGTGCCAGCAGCACGGGAGTTGGCTACACCTTC.

This chain joins TRBV25-1 and TRBJ2-3, with D possibly matching TRBD1 (5 bases). The germline V and J ends were trimmed by 3 bases and 2 bases, with 15 bases remaining between them. CDR1 is MGHDK, CDR2 SYGVNS, per germline. The CDR3 consists of 16 residues. CDR3: CASSEVAGIITDTQYF. CDR3 bases: TGTGCCAGCAGTGAGGTGGCAGGGATTATCACAGATACGCAGTATTTT.

The rearrangement joins TRBV10-1 to TRBJ2-1; 10 bases fit TRBD2. CDR3 length: 20 residues. V shed 1 base, J shed 4 bases, and the junction held 16 bases outside the gene matches. In germline, CDR1 is WNHNN, CDR2 SYGVQD (reference sequence). The CDR3 region is CASSEWLMPRTSGFYNEQFF. In nucleotides, the CDR3 is TGCGCCAGCAGTGAGTGGCTCATGCCCCGGACTAGCGGATTTTACAATGAGCAGTTCTTC.

The CDR3 sequence is CASLQGASTDTQYF. The CDR3 bases are TGTGCCAGCCTGCAGGGGGCAAGCACAGATACGCAGTATTTT. This chain links TRBV2 with TRBJ2-3; 8 bases match TRBD1. V lost 8 bases and J lost 0; bases outside the gene matches: 4. Germline assignment: CDR1 SNHLY and CDR2 FYNNEI. The length of the CDR3 is 14 residues.

This chain uses TRBV9 with TRBJ1-4; TRBD1 matches 9 bases. Germline values: CDR1 SGDLS, CDR2 YYNGEE. V gave up 4 bases and J gave up 5 bases; unmatched junction bases: 9. The CDR3 is made up of 16 amino acids. The CDR3 region has the DNA TGTGCCAGCAGCACGACCGGAGGGACAGGGAATGAAAAACTGTTTTTT. It specifies CASSTTGGTGNEKLFF.